This T cell receptor (beta chain) appears in the sequencing data of a study of T-cell memory formation after mild COVID-19 (dated by TCRdb to the early 2020s). At the level of the whole study: TCR sequence clusters from the two donors were largely donor specific. T-cell clones expanding and contracting after mild COVID-19 in a couple of donors were tracked by longitudinal TCRalpha and TCRbeta repertoire sequencing. Two young, previously healthy adult volunteers, one female and one male, were included in the cohort.

This sample was sequenced with an Illumina NovaSeq 6000. TCRalpha and TCRbeta cDNA libraries were constructed by 5'RACE with constant-segment primers, with sample barcodes and unique molecular identifiers being introduced. Trizol reagent was used to extract RNA from every sample. The libraries were amplified in two PCR steps, and the second step added a second sample barcode and Illumina TruSeq adapters. Sequencing of libraries was performed on an Illumina NovaSeq with 2 x 150 bp paired-end reads. The paper's processing steps were these. Reads were demultiplexed and collapsed into UMI-guided consensus sequences with migec v1.2.7. Using mixcr v2.1.11, the UMI consensuses were aligned to TRA and TRB V and J templates and assembled into clonotypes. Clonotypes were classified as expanded or contracted when called significant by both edgeR and NoisET, with noise models trained on biological replicates. For edgeR calls, a false discovery rate-adjusted p below 0.01 and a log2 fold-change threshold of 1 were applied. As an exploratory analysis of dynamics, PCA with hierarchical clustering was applied to max-normalized trajectories of the 1000 most abundant clonotypes. Separately sequenced CD4+ and CD8+ repertoires were used to assign a CD4 or CD8 phenotype to each responding clone. Through fastp at Q25 and MiXCR, TCRdb rebuilt clones from the public reads, retaining in-frame beta chains. One record per CDR3 amino acid sequence lists the most common genes and DNA. TCRdb's processing, not the study's, gives the V and J calls here. Within this sample are about 250,000 distinct CDR3 sequences, with roughly 15% of them counted one time only. The ten largest clones add up to 3% to 4.5% of the sample.

CDR1 SGHTA and CDR2 FQGNSA were looked up in the germline V gene. There are 13 amino acids in the CDR3, from cysteine to phenylalanine inclusive. Just CDR3 DNA is preserved here, 39 bases in frame from base 1. The germline ends are 11 bases apart after V is trimmed by 5 bases and J by 6 bases. PBMCs were isolated by Ficoll-Paque density gradient centrifugation. This clonotype was seen a handful of times. The antigen it recognizes is unknown. Nothing much larger sits one base from this clone, and base qualities are not available. Results the study describes overall, beyond this receptor: Contracting CD4+ clones were found mainly in CM and EM memory subsets, while CD8+ clones were enriched in EMRA. Some responding clones were detected in pre-infection memory, which suggested that pre-existing cross-reactive memory T cells had joined the SARS-CoV-2 response. Only a couple of mild cases were covered in the study, and larger cohorts including severe cases with pre-infection samples were considered necessary. Clones that contracted from day 15 to 85 showed balanced CD4/CD8 phenotypes, whereas a second wave of clones that expanded from day 15 to 37 leaned towards CD4+. Whether the second-wave clones peaking on day 37 were SARS-CoV-2 specific was not confirmed.

This TCR came from a man between 18 and 35 years old who had mild COVID-19 (a few samples of this study predate the infection). The sample titles of this study are shuffled in the database, so cell type and time point are left out; the donor was told from shared clones. The V and J genes are TRBV7-2 and TRBJ2-1; the D gene cannot be named for sure. The material sequenced was PBMCs or a T cell subset sorted from them (not recorded which). CDR3 region: CASSTIGPNEQFF. Here is the DNA: TGTGCCAGCAGCACAATAGGCCCCAATGAGCAGTTCTTC.